This TCR beta chain was recorded in a study of blood T cell repertoires in COVID-19. Study-wide background: Sites in the United States, Italy and Spain provided acute and convalescent COVID-19 samples. The analysed material was cDNA or gDNA that came from T cells, B-cell-depleted T cells, or PBMCs.

Sequencing was performed with immunoSEQ multiplex PCR; in TCRdb, only in-frame clones are kept and a portion is missing. The sample includes fewer than 200,000 clones, approximately 80% of them seen just once. CDR1 and CDR2 (germline): SGHRS, YFSETQ. The trim removed 2 bases at V and 0 bases at J, leaving 1 base unmatched. The CDR3 runs to 15 residues. This sequence was found in a woman older than 75 with active or convalescent COVID-19. The V call is TRBV5-1, the J call TRBJ2-2; 7 bases align to TRBD1. The sample taken for sequencing was peripheral blood. The CDR3 bases are TGCGCCAGCAGCTTCGGACAGGCGAACACCGGGGAGCTGTTTTTT. It translates to CASSFGQANTGELFF.